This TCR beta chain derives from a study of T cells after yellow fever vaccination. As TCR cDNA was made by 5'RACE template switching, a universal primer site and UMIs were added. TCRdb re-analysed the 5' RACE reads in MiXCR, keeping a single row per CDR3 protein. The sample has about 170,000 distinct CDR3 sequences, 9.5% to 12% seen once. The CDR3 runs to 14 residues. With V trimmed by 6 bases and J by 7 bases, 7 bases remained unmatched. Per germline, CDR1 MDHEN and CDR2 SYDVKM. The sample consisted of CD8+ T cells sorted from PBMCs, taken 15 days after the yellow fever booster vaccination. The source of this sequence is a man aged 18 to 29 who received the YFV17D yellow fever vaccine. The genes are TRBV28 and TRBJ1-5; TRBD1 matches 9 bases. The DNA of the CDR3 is TGTGCCAGCAGCCCGGGACAGGGAGTACAGCCCCAGCATTTT. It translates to CASSPGQGVQPQHF.